The 25 T cell receptor beta chains reported below all come from one sample, sequenced in a study of cytomegalovirus exposure and HLA in healthy donors (dated by TCRdb to between 2016 and 2019). The receptor library was made with the immunoSEQ multiplex PCR assay. The multiplex PCR relied on a mix of 60 forward primers for TCR Vbeta segments and 13 reverse primers for TCR Jbeta segments. The source is immuneACCESS, and TCRdb retained only in-frame sequences with V and J called. Part of the clones is not carried over; for the studies checked, unresolved V genes explain less than half of this, and the remainder is unexplained. The sample table lists under 200,000 clones, 82% of them with a count of one. The top ten clonotypes cover approximately 1% of the sample. The sequenced sample consisted of PBMCs. These receptors were collected from a girl aged 2 to 10 in good health and CMV-seropositive.

V is TRBV5-1 and J is TRBJ2-7, with 8 bases aligning to TRBD2. The trim removed 2 bases at V and 5 bases at J, leaving 3 bases unmatched. Germline V gene lookup returns CDR1 SGHRS and CDR2 YFSETQ. CDR3 length equals 13 residues. In nucleotides, the CDR3 is TGCGCCAGCAGCTTTGTTAGCGGGAACGAGCAGTACTTC. Amino acid sequence: CASSFVSGNEQYF.

In its sample, this clone was seen a few times. This chain links TRBV30 with TRBJ2-7; no clear D gene. The CDR3 is 12 amino acids. Trimming removed 0 bases from V and 3 bases from J, with 6 bases in between. Germline-derived CDR1 and CDR2 are GTSNPN and SVGIG (reference sequence). The CDR3, as DNA: TGTGCCTGGAGTGTGGGCCTCTACGAGCAGTACTTC. Amino acid sequence: CAWSVGLYEQYF. Full variable domain (outside the CDR3, taken from reference TRBV30 and TRBJ2-7): SQTIHQWPATLVQPVGSPLSLECTVEGTSNPNLYWYRQAAGRGLQLLFYSVGIGQISSEVPQNLSASRPQDRQFILSSKKLLLSDSGFYLCAWSVGLYEQYFGPGTRLTVT.

DNA of the CDR3: TGTGCCAGCAGTTCCAGGGTGGGTCAGCCCCAGCATTTT. Its protein is CASSSRVGQPQHF. V usage is TRBV27 and J usage is TRBJ1-5, with D possibly TRBD1 on 5 matching bases. Trimming removed 4 bases at V and 6 bases at J, with 10 bases between. The CDR3 runs to 13 residues. Germline assignment: CDR1 MNHEY and CDR2 SMNVEV (reference sequence).

The chain recombines TRBV7-9 with TRBJ2-1; 9 bases are a match to TRBD1. Trimming cost V 0 bases and J 4 bases; bases outside gene matches: 7. The CDR3 totals 17 residues. Germline V CDR1 and CDR2: SEHNR, FQNEAQ (reference sequence). In DNA form, the CDR3 reads TGTGCCAGCAGCTTAGCAGGGACAGGGTGGGAGTACAATGAGCAGTTCTTC. Translation gives CASSLAGTGWEYNEQFF.

This clone was observed a handful of times. For the CDR3, the DNA is TGTGCCAGCAGTGTTCGGGACAGCAACTACGAGCAGTACTTC. Translating gives CASSVRDSNYEQYF. The rearrangement uses TRBV6-1 and TRBJ2-7, with 7 bases identical to TRBD1. The V and J ends lost 4 bases and 3 bases, in that order; junction bases with no gene match: 6. Germline-derived CDR1 and CDR2 are MNHNS and SASEGT. The CDR3 spans 14 residues.

The chain carries TRBV27 and TRBJ2-1; weak D call: TRBD2 (6 bases). Germline lookup yields CDR1 MNHEY and CDR2 SMNVEV (reference sequence). The CDR3 spans 15 residues. Between the trimmed V and J ends, which lost 5 bases and 4 bases, there was a span of 15 bases. The CDR3 DNA sequence: TGTGCCAGCAGTACCGTTGTGGGGGGATACAATGAGCAGTTCTTC. This codes for CASSTVVGGYNEQFF.

The rearrangement joins TRBV7-9 to TRBJ2-3, with D unresolved. Germline V lookup: CDR1 SEHNR, CDR2 FQNEAQ (reference sequence). Trimming took 9 bases from V and 3 from J, leaving 13 bases between them. The CDR3 covers 13 residues. In DNA, the CDR3 is TGTGCCAGTTCAAATCCCGGGACAGATACGCAGTATTTT. It yields the protein CASSNPGTDTQYF.

This clone was counted only a few times. The genes are TRBV30 and TRBJ2-5; tentatively, D is TRBD1 (6 bases). The V gene's germline CDR1 is GTSNPN and CDR2 SVGIG (reference sequence). Trimming removed 3 bases at V and 1 base at J, with 15 bases between. The length of the CDR3 is 15 residues. In DNA form, the CDR3 reads TGTGCCTGGAGGCCCCAGGGGATGCTCCAAGAGACCCAGTACTTC. Amino acids: CAWRPQGMLQETQYF.

In this sample, this clone turned up a few times. The junction and the germline gene differ at one end; a read error may be behind it. The V call is TRBV4-1, the J call TRBJ2-6; possible D gene TRBD2, 5 bases. This CDR3 comprises 16 residues. Germline V gives CDR1 MGHRA, CDR2 YSYEKL. DNA for the CDR3: TGTGCCAGCAGCCCAAGCGGCCTCTCTGGGGCCAACGTCCTGACTTTC. As protein: CASSPSGLSGANVLTF.

The rearrangement links TRBV5-1 to TRBJ1-3, with 10 bases lining up with TRBD1. V was clipped by 8 bases and J by 7 bases; unmatched bases: 6. The germline V gene encodes CDR1 SGHRS and CDR2 YFSETQ. CDR3 length: 13 residues. CDR3 loop: CASSGQGKNTIYF. In DNA, the CDR3 is TGCGCCAGTTCGGGACAGGGGAAGAACACCATATATTTT.

The J gene is TRBJ2-5, the V gene TRBV6-5; perhaps TRBD2 as D (6 bases). V was clipped by 0 bases and J by 1 base, with 12 bases between them. This CDR3 spans 16 amino acids. Germline V CDR1 and CDR2: MNHEY, SVGAGI. CDR3 DNA: TGTGCCAGCAGTTACTCCCCAATCGGGGGCCAAGAGACCCAGTACTTC. Its translation: CASSYSPIGGQETQYF.

Turning to this clone: The sample contains more than one DNA sequence encoding this CDR3. This chain connects TRBV5-1 to TRBJ1-3, with TRBD1 matching 8 bases. CDR1 and CDR2 (germline): SGHRS, YFSETQ. This CDR3 contains 15 residues. After removal of 2 bases from V and 0 bases from J, the junction contained 1 base not matched to a gene. The CDR3 loop reads CASSFDRGSGNTIYF. For the CDR3, the DNA is TGCGCCAGCAGCTTCGACAGGGGCTCTGGAAACACCATATATTTT. Together with reference TRBV5-1 and TRBJ1-3, the CDR3 gives the full variable domain: KAGVTQTPRYLIKTRGQQVTLSCSPISGHRSVSWYQQTPGQGLQFLFEYFSETQRNKGNFPGRFSGRQFSNSRSEMNVSTLELGDSALYLCASSFDRGSGNTIYFGEGSWLTVV.

This chain joins TRBV30 and TRBJ2-3, with TRBD2 identical over 15 bases. Germline V gene data show CDR1 as GTSNPN and CDR2 as SVGIG (reference sequence). This CDR3 is 14 amino acids long. V shed 1 base and J 9 bases; nucleotides not matched to a gene: 2. CDR3 DNA sequence: TGTGCCTGGAGTGGGACTAGCGGGGGGGGGACGCAGTATTTT. Its translation is CAWSGTSGGGTQYF.

V is TRBV29-1 and J is TRBJ2-7, with TRBD1 identical over 7 bases. The CDR3 spans 17 residues. The ends lost 2 bases at V and 2 bases at J; junction bases unmatched: 15. The germline V gene encodes CDR1 SQVTM and CDR2 ANQGSEA. The CDR3 loop reads CSVELGQSLGATYEQYF. CDR3 bases: TGCAGCGTTGAACTGGGACAGTCTCTCGGGGCCACCTACGAGCAGTACTTC.

This rearrangement joins TRBV7-9 to TRBJ1-3; no reliable D call. Trimming shortened V by 5 bases and J by 6 bases, and 11 bases separated the two germline ends. CDR1 and CDR2 from the germline V gene are SEHNR and FQNEAQ (reference sequence). There are 13 residues in the CDR3. The CDR3 reads CASSLWAQNTIYF. DNA for the CDR3: TGTGCCAGCAGCCTCTGGGCCCAAAACACCATATATTTT.

In DNA form, the CDR3 reads TGTGCCAGCAGCTTGGTGGCCGTGACCGGGGAGCTGTTTTTT. This gives the protein CASSLVAVTGELFF. The V call is TRBV5-5, the J call TRBJ2-2; D remains unclear. There are 14 residues in the CDR3. Germline CDR1 reads SGHKS; CDR2 reads YYEKEE (reference sequence). V was cut by 0 bases and J by 5 bases, with 8 bases left in between.

This clone was seen once. V is TRBV30 and J is TRBJ1-1; TRBD1 might be the D (6 bases). The CDR3 has 13 residues. Germline V gene lookup returns CDR1 GTSNPN and CDR2 SVGIG (reference sequence). The CDR3 DNA reads as TGTGCTTTTTCAACAGGGATGGTAACTGAAGCTTTCTTT. It codes for CAFSTGMVTEAFF.

The V call is TRBV28, the J call TRBJ1-3, with 7 nucleotides matching TRBD1. The CDR3 runs to 16 residues. V gave up 3 bases and J gave up 0 bases; unmatched junction bases: 5. Germline CDR1 and CDR2: MDHEN and SYDVKM. As DNA, the CDR3 is TGTGCCAGCAGTTTCGGGACAGCGGCCTCTGGAAACACCATATATTTT. The encoded protein is CASSFGTAASGNTIYF.

V is TRBV30 and J is TRBJ1-2, with D unresolved. The CDR3 runs 11 residues. Trimming left V 8 bases short and J 8 bases short, with 15 bases between. Germline CDR1 GTSNPN, CDR2 SVGIG (reference sequence). As DNA, the CDR3 is TGTGCCCGACGCAGGATCCGGGGCTACACCTTC. Amino acids: CARRRIRGYTF.

This clone has more than one count but fewer than ten. The V and J genes are TRBV30 and TRBJ2-1; 10 nucleotides agree with TRBD2. The V gene's germline CDR1 is GTSNPN and CDR2 SVGIG (reference sequence). The trim removed 5 bases at V and 8 bases at J, leaving 3 bases unmatched. The length of the CDR3 is 12 residues. This CDR3 is CAWGLAAYEQFF. The CDR3 DNA reads TGTGCCTGGGGACTAGCGGCGTATGAGCAGTTCTTC.

The chain uses TRBV4-1 and TRBJ2-5; 7 bases agree with TRBD2. The CDR3 length is 13 residues. Germline CDR1 MGHRA, CDR2 YSYEKL. The ends lost 4 bases at V and 4 bases at J; junction bases unmatched: 3. The CDR3 nucleotides are TGCGCCAGCAGCCTTTTAGCGGGAGAGACCCAGTACTTC. This gives the protein CASSLLAGETQYF.

The rearrangement joins TRBV28 to TRBJ1-5; TRBD1 matches 7 bases. Germline CDR1 reads MDHEN; CDR2 reads SYDVKM. The V gene end was trimmed by 6 bases and the J gene end by 10 bases; junction bases not matched to a gene: 9. This CDR3 contains 13 residues. The CDR3 sequence is CASRRTGGGPQHF. CDR3 in DNA: TGTGCCAGCAGGCGGACAGGTGGAGGACCCCAGCATTTT.

This clone was detected a few times. The V call is TRBV5-6, the J call TRBJ2-7, with TRBD2 as a possible D gene (6 bases). The CDR3 contains 15 residues. V was cut by 5 bases and J by 1 base, with 16 bases left in between. CDR1 and CDR2 (germline): SGHDT, YYEEEE. The CDR3 loop is CASRGPATSSYEQYF. For the CDR3, the DNA is TGTGCCAGCAGAGGCCCGGCGACTAGTTCCTACGAGCAGTACTTC. Based on the CDR3 plus reference TRBV5-6 and TRBJ2-7, the full variable domain is DAGVTQSPTHLIKTRGQQVTLRCSPKSGHDTVSWYQQALGQGPQFIFQYYEEEERQRGNFPDRFSGHQFPNYSSELNVNALLLGDSALYLCASRGPATSSYEQYFGPGTRLTVT.

For this clone: The junction does not match germline at one end; this may be a read error. The J gene is TRBJ1-5, the V gene TRBV29-1; the D is unclear. Germline lookup yields CDR1 SQVTM and CDR2 ANQGSEA. The CDR3 totals 13 residues. CDR3 nucleotide sequence: TGCAGCGCTCAAATGGGCAGCAATCGGCCCCAGCATTTT. Residues: CSAQMGSNRPQHF. The full variable domain, in which reference TRBV29-1 and TRBJ1-5 provide the parts outside the CDR3, is SAVISQKPSRDICQRGTSLTIQCQVDSQVTMMFWYRQQPGQSLTLIATANQGSEATYESGFVIDKFPISRPNLTFSTLTVSNMSPEDSSIYLCSAQMGSNRPQHFGDGTRLSIL.

This chain uses TRBV6-6 with TRBJ1-5; D is ambiguous. The V gene lost 8 bases and the J gene lost 9 bases, with 11 bases spanning the gap. Germline-derived CDR1 and CDR2 are MNHNY and SVGAGI (reference sequence). CDR3 size: 11 residues. This CDR3 reads CASSSRGPQHF. The CDR3 DNA follows: TGTGCCAGCTCCTCCCGAGGGCCCCAGCATTTT.